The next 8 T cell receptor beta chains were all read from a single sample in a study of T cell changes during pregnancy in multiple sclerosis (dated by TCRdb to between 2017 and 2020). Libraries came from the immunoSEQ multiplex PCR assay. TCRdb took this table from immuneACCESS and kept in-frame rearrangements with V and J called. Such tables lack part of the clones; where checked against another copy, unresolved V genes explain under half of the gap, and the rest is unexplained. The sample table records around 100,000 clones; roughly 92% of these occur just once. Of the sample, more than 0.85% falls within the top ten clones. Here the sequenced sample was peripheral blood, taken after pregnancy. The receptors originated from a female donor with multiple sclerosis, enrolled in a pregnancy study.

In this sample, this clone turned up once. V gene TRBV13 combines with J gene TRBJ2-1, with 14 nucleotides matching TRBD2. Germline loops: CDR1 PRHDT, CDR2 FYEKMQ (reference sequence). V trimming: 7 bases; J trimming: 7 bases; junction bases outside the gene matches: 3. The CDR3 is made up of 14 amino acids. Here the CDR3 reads CASIGTSGSNEQFF. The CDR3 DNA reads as TGTGCCAGCATTGGGACTAGCGGGAGTAATGAGCAGTTCTTC. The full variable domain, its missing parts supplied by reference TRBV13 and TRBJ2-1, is AAGVIQSPRHLIKEKRETATLKCYPIPRHDTVYWYQQGPGQDPQFLISFYEKMQSDKGSIPDRFSAQQFSDYHSELNMSSLELGDSALYFCASIGTSGSNEQFFGPGTRLTVL.

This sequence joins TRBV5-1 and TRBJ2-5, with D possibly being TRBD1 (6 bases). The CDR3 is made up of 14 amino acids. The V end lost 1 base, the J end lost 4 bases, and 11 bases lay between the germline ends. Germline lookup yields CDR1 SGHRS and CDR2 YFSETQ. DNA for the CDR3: TGCGCCAGCAGCTTGCTTCAGGGGTTAGAGACCCAGTACTTC. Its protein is CASSLLQGLETQYF.

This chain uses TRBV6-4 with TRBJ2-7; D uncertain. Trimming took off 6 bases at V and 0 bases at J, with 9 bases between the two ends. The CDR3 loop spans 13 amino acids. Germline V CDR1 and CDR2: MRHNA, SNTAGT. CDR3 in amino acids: CASSPSSSYEQYF. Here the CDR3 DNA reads TGTGCCAGCAGCCCCTCTAGCTCCTACGAGCAGTACTTC.

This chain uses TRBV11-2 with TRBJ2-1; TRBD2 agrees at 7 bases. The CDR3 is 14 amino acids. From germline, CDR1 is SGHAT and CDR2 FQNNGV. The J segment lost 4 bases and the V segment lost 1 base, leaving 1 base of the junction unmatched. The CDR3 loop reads CASSLVGGYNEQFF. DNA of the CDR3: TGTGCCAGCAGCTTAGTGGGAGGGTACAATGAGCAGTTCTTC.

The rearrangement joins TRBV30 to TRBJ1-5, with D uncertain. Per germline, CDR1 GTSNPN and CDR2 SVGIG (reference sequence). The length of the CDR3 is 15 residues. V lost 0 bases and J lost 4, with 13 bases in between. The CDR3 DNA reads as TGTGCCTGGAGTGTACCCGGGTCCTTTAATCAGCCCCAGCATTTT. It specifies CAWSVPGSFNQPQHF.

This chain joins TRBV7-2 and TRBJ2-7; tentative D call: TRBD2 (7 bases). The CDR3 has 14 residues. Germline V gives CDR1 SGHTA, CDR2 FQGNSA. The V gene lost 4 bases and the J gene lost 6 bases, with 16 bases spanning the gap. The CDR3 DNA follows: TGTGCCAGCAGCTCACTCAGGGGAGGGAGCGAGCAGTACTTC. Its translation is CASSSLRGGSEQYF.

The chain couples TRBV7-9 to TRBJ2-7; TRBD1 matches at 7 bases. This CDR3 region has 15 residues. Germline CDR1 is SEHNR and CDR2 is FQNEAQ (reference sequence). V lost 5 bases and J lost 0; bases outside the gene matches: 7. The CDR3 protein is CASSPLTGTSYEQYF. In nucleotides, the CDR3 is TGTGCCAGCAGCCCATTGACAGGGACCTCCTACGAGCAGTACTTC.

DNA for the CDR3: TGTGCCAGCAGTTCCCTAAGGACAGGGGGGCGGGAGACCCAGTACTTC. Amino acid sequence: CASSSLRTGGRETQYF. The rearrangement links TRBV6-6 to TRBJ2-5; 10 bases are a match to TRBD1. CDR1 is MNHNY, CDR2 SVGAGI, per germline (reference sequence). CDR3 length: 16 residues. Trimming took 4 bases from V and 5 from J; bases not matched to a gene: 10.